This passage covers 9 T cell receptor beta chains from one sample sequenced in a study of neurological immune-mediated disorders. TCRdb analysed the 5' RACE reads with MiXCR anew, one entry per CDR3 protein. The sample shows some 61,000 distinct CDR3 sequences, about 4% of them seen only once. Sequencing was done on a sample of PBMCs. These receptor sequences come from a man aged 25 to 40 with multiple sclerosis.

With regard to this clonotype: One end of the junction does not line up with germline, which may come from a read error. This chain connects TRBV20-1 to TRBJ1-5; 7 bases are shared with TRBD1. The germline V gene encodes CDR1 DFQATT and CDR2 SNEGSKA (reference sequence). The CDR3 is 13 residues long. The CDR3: CSAKGQPNQPQNF. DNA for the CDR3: TGCAGTGCTAAGGGACAGCCCAATCAGCCCCAGAATTTT.

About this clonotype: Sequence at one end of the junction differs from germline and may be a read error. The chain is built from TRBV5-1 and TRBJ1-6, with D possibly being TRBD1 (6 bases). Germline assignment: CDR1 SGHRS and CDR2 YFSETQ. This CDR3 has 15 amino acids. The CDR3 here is CASSFSGASYSPLNF. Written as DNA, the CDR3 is TGCGCCAGCAGCTTTTCGGGGGCGAGTTATTCACCCCTCAACTTT.

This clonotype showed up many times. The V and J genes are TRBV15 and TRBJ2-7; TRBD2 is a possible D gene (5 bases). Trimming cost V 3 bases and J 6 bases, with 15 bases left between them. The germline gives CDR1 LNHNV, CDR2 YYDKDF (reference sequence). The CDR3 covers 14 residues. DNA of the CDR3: TGTGCCACCAGCAGGGCTGGACTGACCTCCGAGCAGTACTTC. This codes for CATSRAGLTSEQYF.

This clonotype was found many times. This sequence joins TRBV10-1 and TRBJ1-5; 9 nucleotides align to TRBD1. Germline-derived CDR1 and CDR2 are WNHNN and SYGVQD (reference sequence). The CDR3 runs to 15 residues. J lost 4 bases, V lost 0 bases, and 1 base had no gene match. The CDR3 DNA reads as TGCGCCAGCAGTGAGTCAGGGACAGGGAATCAGCCCCAGCATTTT. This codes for CASSESGTGNQPQHF.

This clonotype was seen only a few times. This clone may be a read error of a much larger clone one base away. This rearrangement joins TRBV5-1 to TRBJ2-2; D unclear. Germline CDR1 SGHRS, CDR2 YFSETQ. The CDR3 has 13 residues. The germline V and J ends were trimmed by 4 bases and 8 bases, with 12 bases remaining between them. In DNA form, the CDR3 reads TGCGCCAGCAGCCAAGAACCGGCGGGGGAGCTGTTTTTT. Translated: CASSQEPAGELFF.

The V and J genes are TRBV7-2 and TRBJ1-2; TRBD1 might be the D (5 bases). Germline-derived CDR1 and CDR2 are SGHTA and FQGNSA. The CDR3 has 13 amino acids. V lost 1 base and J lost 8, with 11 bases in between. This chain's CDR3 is CASSLVFDRGYTF. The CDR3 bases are TGTGCCAGCAGCTTAGTCTTCGACAGAGGCTACACCTTC.

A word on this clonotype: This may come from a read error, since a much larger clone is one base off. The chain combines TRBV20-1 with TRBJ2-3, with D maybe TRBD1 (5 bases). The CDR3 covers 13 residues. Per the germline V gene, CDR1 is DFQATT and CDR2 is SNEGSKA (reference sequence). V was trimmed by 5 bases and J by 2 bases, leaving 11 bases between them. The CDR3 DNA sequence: TGCAGTGCTCAGGACATTCCCACAGATACGCAGTATTTT. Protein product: CSAQDIPTDTQYF.

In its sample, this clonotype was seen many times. The CDR3 DNA reads TGCGCCAGCAGCTTAGGAGGGGCCCTCGGATTATACGAGCAGTACTTC. It specifies CASSLGGALGLYEQYF. The rearrangement uses TRBV5-1 and TRBJ2-7; possibly TRBD2 for D (6 bases). Trimming left V 2 bases short and J 4 bases short, with 19 bases between. Germline lookup yields CDR1 SGHRS and CDR2 YFSETQ. The CDR3 sequence is 16 residues long.

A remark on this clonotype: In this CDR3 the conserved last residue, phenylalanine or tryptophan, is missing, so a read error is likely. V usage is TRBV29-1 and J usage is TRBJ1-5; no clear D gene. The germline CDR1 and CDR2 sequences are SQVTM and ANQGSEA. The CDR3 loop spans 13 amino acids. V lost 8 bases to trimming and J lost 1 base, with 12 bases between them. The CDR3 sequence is CSPTVSSNQPQHN. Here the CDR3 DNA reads TGCAGCCCCACAGTTTCGAGCAATCAGCCCCAGCATAAT.